One TCR beta chain is described in this entry. These data belong to a study of response to subunit inactivated influenza vaccine. Trimming removed 11 bases from V and 0 bases from J, with 14 bases in between. CDR3 length equals 14 residues. Per germline, CDR1 SGHTA and CDR2 FQGNSA. TCRdb passed the RT-PCR reads through MiXCR, listing each CDR3 protein once. The sample holds roughly 550,000 distinct CDR3 sequences; under 30% are singletons and the top ten take approximately 3%. The same sample was also used in a study of T cells expressing NK-cell markers. That work contributes: Generation of TCR beta cDNA was performed by 5'RACE template switching incorporating UMIs.

The rearrangement uses TRBV7-2 and TRBJ1-3; D is unclear. The sequence was obtained from a man aged 45 to 65 who received an inactivated influenza vaccine. The material was CD4+ T cells sorted from PBMCs, obtained 11 to 12 days after vaccination. DNA of the CDR3: TGTGCCTCATCCGAGGCCTACTCTGGAAACACCATATATTTT. It codes for CASSEAYSGNTIYF.